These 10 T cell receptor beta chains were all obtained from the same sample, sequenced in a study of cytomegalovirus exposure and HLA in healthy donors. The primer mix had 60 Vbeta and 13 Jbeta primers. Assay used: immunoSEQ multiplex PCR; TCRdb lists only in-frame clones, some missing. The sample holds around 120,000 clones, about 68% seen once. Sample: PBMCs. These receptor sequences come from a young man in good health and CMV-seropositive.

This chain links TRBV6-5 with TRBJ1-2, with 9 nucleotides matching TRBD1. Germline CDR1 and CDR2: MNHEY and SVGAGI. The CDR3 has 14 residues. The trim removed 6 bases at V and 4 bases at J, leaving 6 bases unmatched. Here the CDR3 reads CASRSTGGGYGYTF. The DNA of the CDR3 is TGTGCCAGCAGGTCGACAGGGGGAGGCTATGGCTACACCTTC.

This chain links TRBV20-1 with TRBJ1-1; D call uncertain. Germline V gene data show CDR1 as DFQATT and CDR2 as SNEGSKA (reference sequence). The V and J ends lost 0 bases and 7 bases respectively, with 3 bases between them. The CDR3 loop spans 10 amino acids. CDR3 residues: CSARDIEAFF. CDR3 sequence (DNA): TGCAGTGCTAGAGACATTGAAGCTTTCTTT.

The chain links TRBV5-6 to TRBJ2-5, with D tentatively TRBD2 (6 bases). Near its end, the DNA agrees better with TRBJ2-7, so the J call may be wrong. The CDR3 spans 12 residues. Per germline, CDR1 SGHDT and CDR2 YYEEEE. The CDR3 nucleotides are TGTGCCAGCAGCTCGGGAGCCTACGAGCAGTACTTC. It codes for CASSSGAYEQYF.

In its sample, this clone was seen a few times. CDR3 loop: CASWPGGSNQPQHF. The DNA for the CDR3 is TGTGCCAGCTGGCCGGGGGGTAGCAATCAGCCCCAGCATTTT. The genes are TRBV6-5 and TRBJ1-5, with a tentative D call TRBD1 (5 bases). This CDR3 is built from 14 residues. CDR1 is MNHEY and CDR2 is SVGAGI in the germline V gene. Trimming stripped 8 bases from V and 0 bases from J, with 11 bases between.

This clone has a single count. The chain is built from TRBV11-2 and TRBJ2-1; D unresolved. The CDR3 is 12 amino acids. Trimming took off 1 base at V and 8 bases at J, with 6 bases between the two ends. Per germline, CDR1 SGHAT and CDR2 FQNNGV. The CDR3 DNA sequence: TGTGCCAGCAGCTTAGTTAGTCATGAGCAGTTCTTC. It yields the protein CASSLVSHEQFF.

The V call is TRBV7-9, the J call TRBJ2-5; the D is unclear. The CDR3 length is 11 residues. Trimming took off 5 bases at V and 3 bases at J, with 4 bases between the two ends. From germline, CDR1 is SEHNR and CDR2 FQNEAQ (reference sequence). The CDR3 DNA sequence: TGTGCCAGCAGCGTTAAAGAGACCCAGTACTTC. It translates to CASSVKETQYF.

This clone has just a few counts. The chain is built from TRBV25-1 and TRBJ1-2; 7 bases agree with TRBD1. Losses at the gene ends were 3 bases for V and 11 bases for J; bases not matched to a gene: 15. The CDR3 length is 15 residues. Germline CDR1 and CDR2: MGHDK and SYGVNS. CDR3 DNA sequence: TGTGCCAGCAGTGACCCCATGGGACAGAGTATTGAGTACACCTTC. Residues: CASSDPMGQSIEYTF.

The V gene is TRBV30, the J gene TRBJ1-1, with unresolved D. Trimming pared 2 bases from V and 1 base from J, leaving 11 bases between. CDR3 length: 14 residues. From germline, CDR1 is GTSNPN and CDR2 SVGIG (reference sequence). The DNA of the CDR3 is TGTGCCTGGAGTCGGTCGGGTGGGAACACTGAAGCTTTCTTT. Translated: CAWSRSGGNTEAFF.

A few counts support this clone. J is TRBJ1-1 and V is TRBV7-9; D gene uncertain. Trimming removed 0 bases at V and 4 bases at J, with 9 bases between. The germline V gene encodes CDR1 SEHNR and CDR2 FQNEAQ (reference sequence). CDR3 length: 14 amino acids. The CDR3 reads CASSLAGGLTEAFF. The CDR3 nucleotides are TGTGCCAGCAGCTTAGCAGGAGGGCTCACTGAAGCTTTCTTT.

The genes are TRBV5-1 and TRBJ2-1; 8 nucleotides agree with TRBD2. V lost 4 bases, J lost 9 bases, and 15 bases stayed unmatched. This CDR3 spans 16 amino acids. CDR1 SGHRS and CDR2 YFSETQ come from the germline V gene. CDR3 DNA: TGCGCCAGCAGCGGGGGACTAGATGAGAATGAGAGTGAGCAGTTCTTC. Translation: CASSGGLDENESEQFF.